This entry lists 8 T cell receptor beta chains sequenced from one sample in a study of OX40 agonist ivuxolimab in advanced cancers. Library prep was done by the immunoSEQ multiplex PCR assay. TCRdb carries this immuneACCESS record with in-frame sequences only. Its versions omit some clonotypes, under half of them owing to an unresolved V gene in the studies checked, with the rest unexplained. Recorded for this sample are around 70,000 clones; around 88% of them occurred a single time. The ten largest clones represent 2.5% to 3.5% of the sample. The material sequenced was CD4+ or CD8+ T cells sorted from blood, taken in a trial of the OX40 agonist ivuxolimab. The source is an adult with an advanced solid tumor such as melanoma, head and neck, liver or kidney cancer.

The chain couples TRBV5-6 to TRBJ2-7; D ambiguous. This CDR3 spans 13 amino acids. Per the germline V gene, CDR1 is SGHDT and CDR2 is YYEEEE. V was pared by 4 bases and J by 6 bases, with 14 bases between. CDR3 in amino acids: CASSLRRVLEQYF. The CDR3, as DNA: TGTGCCAGCAGCCTTCGCCGGGTCCTCGAGCAGTACTTC.

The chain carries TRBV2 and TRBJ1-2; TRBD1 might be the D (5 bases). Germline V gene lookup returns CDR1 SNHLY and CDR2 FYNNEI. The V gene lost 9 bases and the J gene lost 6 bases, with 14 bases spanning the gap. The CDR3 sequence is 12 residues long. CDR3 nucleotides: TGTGCCAGTCGCCAGGAAGGGGATGGCTACACCTTC. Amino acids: CASRQEGDGYTF.

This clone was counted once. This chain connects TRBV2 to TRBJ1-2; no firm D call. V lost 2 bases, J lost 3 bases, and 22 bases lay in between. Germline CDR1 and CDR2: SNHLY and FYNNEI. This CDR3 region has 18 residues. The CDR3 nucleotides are TGTGCCAGCAGTGAAAGGGCGGAGGCCGCTGGGGAGGACTATGGCTACACCTTC. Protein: CASSERAEAAGEDYGYTF. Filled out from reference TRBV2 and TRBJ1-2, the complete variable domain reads EPEVTQTPSHQVTQMGQEVILRCVPISNHLYFYWYRQILGQKVEFLVSFYNNEISEKSEIFDDQFSVERPDGSNFTLKIRSTKLEDSAMYFCASSERAEAAGEDYGYTFGSGTRLTVV.

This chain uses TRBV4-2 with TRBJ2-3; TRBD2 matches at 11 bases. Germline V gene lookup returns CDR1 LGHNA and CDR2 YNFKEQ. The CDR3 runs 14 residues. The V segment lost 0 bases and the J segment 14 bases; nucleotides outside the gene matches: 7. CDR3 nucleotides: TGTGCCAGCAGCCAAGAAGTAGCGGGGGGGCGGGTGTATTTT. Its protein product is CASSQEVAGGRVYF.

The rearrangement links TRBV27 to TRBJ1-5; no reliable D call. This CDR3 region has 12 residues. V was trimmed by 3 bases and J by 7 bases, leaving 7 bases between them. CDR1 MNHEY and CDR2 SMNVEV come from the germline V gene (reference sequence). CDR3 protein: CASSFSEQPQHF. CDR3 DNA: TGTGCCAGCAGTTTCTCGGAACAGCCCCAGCATTTT.

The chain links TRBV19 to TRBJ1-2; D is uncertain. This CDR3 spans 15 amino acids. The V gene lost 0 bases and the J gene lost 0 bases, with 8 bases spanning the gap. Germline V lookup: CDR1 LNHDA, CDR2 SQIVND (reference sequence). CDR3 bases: TGTGCCAGTAGTATAGAGGGGTTGGCTAACTATGGCTACACCTTC. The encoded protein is CASSIEGLANYGYTF.

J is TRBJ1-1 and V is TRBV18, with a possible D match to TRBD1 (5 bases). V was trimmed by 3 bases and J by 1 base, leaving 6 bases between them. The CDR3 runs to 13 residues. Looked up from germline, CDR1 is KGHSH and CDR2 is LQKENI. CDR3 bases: TGTGCCAGCTCACCGGGGGAGAACACTGAAGCTTTCTTT. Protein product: CASSPGENTEAFF.

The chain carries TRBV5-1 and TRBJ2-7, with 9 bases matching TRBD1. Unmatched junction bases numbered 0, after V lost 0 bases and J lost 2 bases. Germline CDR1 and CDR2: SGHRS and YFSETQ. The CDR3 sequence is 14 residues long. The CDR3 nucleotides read TGCGCCAGCAGCTTGGGACAGGGGGCCTACGAGCAGTACTTC. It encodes CASSLGQGAYEQYF.